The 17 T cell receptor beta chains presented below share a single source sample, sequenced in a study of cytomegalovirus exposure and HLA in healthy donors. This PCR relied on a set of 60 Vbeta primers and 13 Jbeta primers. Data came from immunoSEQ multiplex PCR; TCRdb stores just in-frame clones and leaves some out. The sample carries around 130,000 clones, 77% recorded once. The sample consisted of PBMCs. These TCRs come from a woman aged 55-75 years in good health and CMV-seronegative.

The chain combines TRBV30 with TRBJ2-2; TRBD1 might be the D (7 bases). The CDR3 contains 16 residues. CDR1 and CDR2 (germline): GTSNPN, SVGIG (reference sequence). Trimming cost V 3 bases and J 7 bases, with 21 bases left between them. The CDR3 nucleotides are TGTGCCTGGAGAAGGTGGGAGACAGGGAGGAACGGGGAGCTGTTTTTT. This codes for CAWRRWETGRNGELFF. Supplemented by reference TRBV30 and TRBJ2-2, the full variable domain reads SQTIHQWPATLVQPVGSPLSLECTVEGTSNPNLYWYRQAAGRGLQLLFYSVGIGQISSEVPQNLSASRPQDRQFILSSKKLLLSDSGFYLCAWRRWETGRNGELFFGEGSRLTVL.

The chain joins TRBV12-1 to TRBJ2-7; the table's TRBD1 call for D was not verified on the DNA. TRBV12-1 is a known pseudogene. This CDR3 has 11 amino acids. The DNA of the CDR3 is TGTGCCAGCAGCTTTCAATACGAGCAGTACTTC. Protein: CASSFQYEQYF.

CDR3 region: CSVYGTSGRAGRYEQYF. CDR3 DNA sequence: TGCAGCGTCTATGGGACTAGCGGGAGGGCCGGGAGGTACGAGCAGTACTTC. The genes are TRBV29-1 and TRBJ2-7; TRBD2 aligns across 16 bases. The trim removed 6 bases at V and 4 bases at J, leaving 12 bases unmatched. The CDR3 is 17 residues long. The V gene's germline CDR1 is SQVTM and CDR2 ANQGSEA.

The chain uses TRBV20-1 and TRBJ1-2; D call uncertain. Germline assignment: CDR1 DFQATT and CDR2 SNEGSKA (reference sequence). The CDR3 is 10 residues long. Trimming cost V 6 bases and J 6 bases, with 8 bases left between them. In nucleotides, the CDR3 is TGCAGTGCCAAGCGGAATGGCTACACCTTC. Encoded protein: CSAKRNGYTF.

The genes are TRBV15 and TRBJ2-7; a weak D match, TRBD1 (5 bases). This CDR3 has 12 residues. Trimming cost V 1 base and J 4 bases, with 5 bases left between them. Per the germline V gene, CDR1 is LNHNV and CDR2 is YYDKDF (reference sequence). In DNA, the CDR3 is TGTGCCACCAGCAGAGGACAGTACGAGCAGTACTTC. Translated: CATSRGQYEQYF.

The chain's CDR3 is CASSPSRQRPYEQYF. CDR3 nucleotides: TGTGCCAGCAGTCCATCCCGACAGCGACCCTACGAGCAGTACTTC. The chain joins TRBV27 to TRBJ2-7; tentative D call: TRBD1 (5 bases). Trimming took off 5 bases at V and 2 bases at J, with 16 bases between the two ends. CDR1 and CDR2 from the germline V gene are MNHEY and SMNVEV (reference sequence). The CDR3 contains 15 residues.

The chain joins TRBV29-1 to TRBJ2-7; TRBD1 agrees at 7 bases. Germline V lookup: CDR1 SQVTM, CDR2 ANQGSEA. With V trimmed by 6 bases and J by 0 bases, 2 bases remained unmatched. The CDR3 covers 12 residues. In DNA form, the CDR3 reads TGCAGCGTCACAGGGGTCTCCTACGAGCAGTACTTC. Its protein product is CSVTGVSYEQYF.

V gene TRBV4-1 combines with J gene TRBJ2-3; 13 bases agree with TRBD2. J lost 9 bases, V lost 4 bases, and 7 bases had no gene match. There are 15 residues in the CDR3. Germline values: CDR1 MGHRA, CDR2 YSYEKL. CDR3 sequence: CASSLSGTSGATQYF. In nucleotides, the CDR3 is TGCGCCAGCAGCCTCTCGGGGACTAGCGGGGCCACGCAGTATTTT.

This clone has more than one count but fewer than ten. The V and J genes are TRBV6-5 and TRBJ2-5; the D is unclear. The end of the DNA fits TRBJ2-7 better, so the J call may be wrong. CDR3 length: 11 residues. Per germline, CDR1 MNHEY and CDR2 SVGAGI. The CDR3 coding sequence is TGTGCCAGCAGTTACGGTCCCGAGCAGTACTTC. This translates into CASSYGPEQYF.

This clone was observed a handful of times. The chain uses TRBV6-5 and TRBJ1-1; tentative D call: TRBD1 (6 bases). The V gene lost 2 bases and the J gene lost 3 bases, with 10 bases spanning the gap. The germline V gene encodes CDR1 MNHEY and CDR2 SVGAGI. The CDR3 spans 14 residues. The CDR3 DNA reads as TGTGCCAGCAGTTACGGGGGGGCTGACACTGAAGCTTTCTTT. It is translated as CASSYGGADTEAFF.

CDR3 nucleotide sequence: TGTGCCACCAGCAGGGGGACAGGGATGAACTATGGCTACACCTTC. It translates to CATSRGTGMNYGYTF. The chain carries TRBV15 and TRBJ1-2; 9 nucleotides agree with TRBD1. Looked up from germline, CDR1 is LNHNV and CDR2 is YYDKDF (reference sequence). V gave up 3 bases and J gave up 2 bases; unmatched junction bases: 4. The length of the CDR3 is 15 residues.

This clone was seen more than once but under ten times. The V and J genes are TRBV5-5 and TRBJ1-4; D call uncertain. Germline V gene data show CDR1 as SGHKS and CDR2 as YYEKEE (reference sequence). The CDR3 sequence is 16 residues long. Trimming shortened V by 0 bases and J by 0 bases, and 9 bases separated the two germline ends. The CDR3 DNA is TGTGCCAGCAGCTTGGGCAATACTGCAACTAATGAAAAACTGTTTTTT. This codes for CASSLGNTATNEKLFF.

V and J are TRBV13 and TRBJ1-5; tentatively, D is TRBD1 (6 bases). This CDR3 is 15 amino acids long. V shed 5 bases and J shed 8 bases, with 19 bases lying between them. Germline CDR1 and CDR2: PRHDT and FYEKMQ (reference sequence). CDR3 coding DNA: TGTGCCAGCAGCCGCCGGGGGGGGCGTAACGAGCCCCAGCATTTT. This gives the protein CASSRRGGRNEPQHF.

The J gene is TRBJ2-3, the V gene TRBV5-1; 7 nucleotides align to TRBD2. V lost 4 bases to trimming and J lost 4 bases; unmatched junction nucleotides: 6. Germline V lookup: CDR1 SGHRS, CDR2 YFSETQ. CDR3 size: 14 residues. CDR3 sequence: CASSIGLEADTQYF. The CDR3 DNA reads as TGCGCCAGCAGCATCGGACTAGAGGCAGATACGCAGTATTTT.

The CDR3 bases are TGTGCCAGCAAGTGGTTGGGGCAAAACTATGGCTACACCTTC. Translating it yields CASKWLGQNYGYTF. This rearrangement joins TRBV5-6 to TRBJ1-2; maybe TRBD1 (5 bases). Germline assignment: CDR1 SGHDT and CDR2 YYEEEE. This CDR3 spans 14 amino acids. Trimming removed 6 bases from V and 2 bases from J, with 14 bases in between.

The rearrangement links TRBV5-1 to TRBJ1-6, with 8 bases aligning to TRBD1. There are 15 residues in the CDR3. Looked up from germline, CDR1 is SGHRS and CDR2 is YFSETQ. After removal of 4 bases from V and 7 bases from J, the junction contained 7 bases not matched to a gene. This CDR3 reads CASSPDRGWNSPLHF. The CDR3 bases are TGCGCCAGCAGCCCAGACAGGGGTTGGAATTCACCCCTCCACTTT. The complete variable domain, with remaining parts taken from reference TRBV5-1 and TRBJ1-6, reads KAGVTQTPRYLIKTRGQQVTLSCSPISGHRSVSWYQQTPGQGLQFLFEYFSETQRNKGNFPGRFSGRQFSNSRSEMNVSTLELGDSALYLCASSPDRGWNSPLHFGNGTRLTVT.

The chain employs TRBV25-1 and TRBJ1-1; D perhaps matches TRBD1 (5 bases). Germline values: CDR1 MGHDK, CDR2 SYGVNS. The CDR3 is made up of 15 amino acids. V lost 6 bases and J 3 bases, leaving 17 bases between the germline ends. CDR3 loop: CASSDARGGDTEAFF. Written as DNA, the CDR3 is TGTGCCAGCAGCGATGCAAGGGGAGGTGACACTGAAGCTTTCTTT.